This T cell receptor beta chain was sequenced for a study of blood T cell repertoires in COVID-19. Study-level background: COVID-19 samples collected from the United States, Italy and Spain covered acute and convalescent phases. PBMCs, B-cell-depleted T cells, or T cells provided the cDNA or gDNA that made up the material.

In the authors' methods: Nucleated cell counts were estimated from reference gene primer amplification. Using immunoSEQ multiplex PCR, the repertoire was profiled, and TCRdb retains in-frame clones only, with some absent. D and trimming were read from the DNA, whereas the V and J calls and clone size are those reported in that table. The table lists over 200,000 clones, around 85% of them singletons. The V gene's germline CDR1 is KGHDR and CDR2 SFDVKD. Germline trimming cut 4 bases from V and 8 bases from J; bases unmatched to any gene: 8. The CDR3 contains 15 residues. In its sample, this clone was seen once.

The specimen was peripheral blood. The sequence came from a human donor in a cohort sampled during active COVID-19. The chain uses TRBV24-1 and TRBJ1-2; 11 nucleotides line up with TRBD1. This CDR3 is CATSEGGTGGRGYTF. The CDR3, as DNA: TGTGCCACCAGTGAGGGCGGGACAGGGGGTCGAGGCTACACCTTC.